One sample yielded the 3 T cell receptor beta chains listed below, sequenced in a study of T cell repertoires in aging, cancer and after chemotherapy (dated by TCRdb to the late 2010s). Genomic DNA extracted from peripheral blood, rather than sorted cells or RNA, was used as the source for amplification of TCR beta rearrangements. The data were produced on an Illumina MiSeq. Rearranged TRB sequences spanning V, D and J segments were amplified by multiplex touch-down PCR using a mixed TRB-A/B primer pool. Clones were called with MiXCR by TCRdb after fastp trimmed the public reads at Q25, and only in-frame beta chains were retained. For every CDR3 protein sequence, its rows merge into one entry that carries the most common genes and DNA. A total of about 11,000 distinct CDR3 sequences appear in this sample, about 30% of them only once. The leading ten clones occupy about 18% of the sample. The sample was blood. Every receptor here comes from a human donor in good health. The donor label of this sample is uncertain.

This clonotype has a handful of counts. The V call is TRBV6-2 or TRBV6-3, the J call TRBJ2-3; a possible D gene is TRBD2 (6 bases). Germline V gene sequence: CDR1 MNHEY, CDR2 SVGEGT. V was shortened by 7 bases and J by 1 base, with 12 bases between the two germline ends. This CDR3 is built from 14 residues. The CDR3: CASKDWGGTDTQYF. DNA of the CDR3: TGTGCCAGCAAAGATTGGGGGGGCACAGATACGCAGTATTTT.

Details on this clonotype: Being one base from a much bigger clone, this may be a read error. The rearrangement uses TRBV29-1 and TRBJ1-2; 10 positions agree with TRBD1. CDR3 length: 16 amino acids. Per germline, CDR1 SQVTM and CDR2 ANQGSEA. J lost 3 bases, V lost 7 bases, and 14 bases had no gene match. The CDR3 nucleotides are TGCAGCGCTCGTGACTATGACAGGGGGCGCGACTATGGCTACACCTTC. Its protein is CSARDYDRGRDYGYTF.

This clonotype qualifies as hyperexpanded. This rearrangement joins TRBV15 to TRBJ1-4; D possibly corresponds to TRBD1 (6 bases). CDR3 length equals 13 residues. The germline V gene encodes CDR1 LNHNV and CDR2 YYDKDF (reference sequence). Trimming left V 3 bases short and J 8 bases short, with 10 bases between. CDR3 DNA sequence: TGTGCCACCAGCAGGATAGGGGGGGAAAAACTGTTTTTT. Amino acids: CATSRIGGEKLFF.